Below are 10 T cell receptor beta chains sequenced from a single sample in a study of shared clonotypes between healthy human individuals. Sequencing used immunoSEQ multiplex PCR; TCRdb keeps in-frame clones, though not all of them. Among 850,000 to 1,100,000 clones, about 80% were seen once, and the ten largest hold approximately 0.9%. The material sequenced was memory CD4+ T cells from PBMCs. Noted subset: CD45RA-negative fraction. Receptors were obtained from a man aged 18 to 30 in good health. Some clones in this sample may be carry-over from other donors' samples.

The chain links TRBV19 to TRBJ1-3; 7 bases align to TRBD1. The germline gives CDR1 LNHDA, CDR2 SQIVND (reference sequence). V shed 11 bases and J 7 bases; nucleotides not matched to a gene: 11. The CDR3 loop spans 13 amino acids. In nucleotides, the CDR3 is TGTGCCGGGAGCCGACAGGGAGGGAACACCATATATTTT. Its translation is CAGSRQGGNTIYF.

J is TRBJ2-7 and V is TRBV5-5, with D maybe TRBD2 (5 bases). Germline V CDR1 and CDR2: SGHKS, YYEKEE (reference sequence). This CDR3 has 15 amino acids. The V and J ends lost 1 base and 5 bases respectively, with 16 bases between them. The DNA for the CDR3 is TGTGCCAGCAGCTTGTATCTGGTAGTGAGGGACGAGCAGTACTTC. Translated: CASSLYLVVRDEQYF.

The chain recombines TRBV30 with TRBJ1-1, with D perhaps matching TRBD1 (6 bases). Germline lookup yields CDR1 GTSNPN and CDR2 SVGIG (reference sequence). Trimming cost V 1 base and J 1 base, with 19 bases left between them. CDR3 length: 17 amino acids. CDR3 coding DNA: TGTGCCTGGAGTGCTTACGGCAGGGGCGAAGCGAACACTGAAGCTTTCTTT. It is translated as CAWSAYGRGEANTEAFF.

The V call is TRBV29-1, the J call TRBJ2-3; D may be TRBD2 (6 bases). The CDR3 spans 14 residues. V shed 5 bases and J shed 0 bases, with 12 bases lying between them. Germline V gene sequence: CDR1 SQVTM, CDR2 ANQGSEA. CDR3 sequence (DNA): TGCAGCGTTTTAGGAGGGACCAGCACAGATACGCAGTATTTT. Encoded protein: CSVLGGTSTDTQYF.

The chain joins TRBV7-9 to TRBJ1-1; TRBD1 matches 7 bases. CDR3 length: 17 amino acids. Per germline, CDR1 SEHNR and CDR2 FQNEAQ (reference sequence). The V gene end was trimmed by 2 bases and the J gene end by 10 bases; junction bases not matched to a gene: 19. CDR3 amino acids: CASSLSPSRYTGDAAFF. The CDR3 nucleotides are TGTGCCAGCAGCTTAAGTCCGTCCCGGTACACAGGGGATGCAGCTTTCTTT.

The gene calls are TRBV15 and TRBJ2-2, with 8 bases lining up with TRBD1. Germline V gives CDR1 LNHNV, CDR2 YYDKDF (reference sequence). V was clipped by 1 base and J by 6 bases; unmatched bases: 1. CDR3 length: 14 residues. The CDR3 nucleotides read TGTGCCACCAGCAGAGTACAGGGGGCCGGGGAGCTGTTTTTT. It yields the protein CATSRVQGAGELFF.

This clone has a handful of counts. V and J are TRBV11-2 and TRBJ1-1; D is unclear. V shed 4 bases and J shed 2 bases, with 8 bases lying between them. The CDR3 spans 13 residues. The germline CDR1 and CDR2 sequences are SGHAT and FQNNGV. The CDR3 region is CASSSLRNTEAFF. DNA for the CDR3: TGTGCCAGCAGCTCACTCAGAAACACTGAAGCTTTCTTT.

The genes are TRBV6-1 and TRBJ1-1; TRBD1 agrees at 7 bases. Trimming took 0 bases from V and 8 from J; bases not matched to a gene: 6. The CDR3 has 14 residues. Germline lookup yields CDR1 MNHNS and CDR2 SASEGT. In DNA form, the CDR3 reads TGTGCCAGCAGTGAAGCCCGGCAGGGGGAAGAAGCTTTCTTT. Protein sequence: CASSEARQGEEAFF.

The V and J genes are TRBV27 and TRBJ2-7; 9 bases match TRBD1. V gave up 6 bases and J gave up 1 base; unmatched junction bases: 4. The CDR3 is made up of 14 amino acids. Germline CDR1 and CDR2: MNHEY and SMNVEV (reference sequence). Here the CDR3 reads CASRRTGVSYEQYF. In DNA, the CDR3 is TGTGCCAGCAGAAGGACAGGGGTTTCCTACGAGCAGTACTTC.

The chain uses TRBV4-3 and TRBJ1-2; D might be TRBD1 (5 bases). CDR1 and CDR2 (germline): LGHNA, YSLEER. This CDR3 spans 18 amino acids. Trimming stripped 0 bases from V and 1 base from J, with 18 bases between. The chain's CDR3 is CASSQDQGGRESNYGYTF. The CDR3 nucleotides read TGCGCCAGCAGCCAAGATCAAGGTGGCAGGGAGAGTAACTATGGCTACACCTTC.